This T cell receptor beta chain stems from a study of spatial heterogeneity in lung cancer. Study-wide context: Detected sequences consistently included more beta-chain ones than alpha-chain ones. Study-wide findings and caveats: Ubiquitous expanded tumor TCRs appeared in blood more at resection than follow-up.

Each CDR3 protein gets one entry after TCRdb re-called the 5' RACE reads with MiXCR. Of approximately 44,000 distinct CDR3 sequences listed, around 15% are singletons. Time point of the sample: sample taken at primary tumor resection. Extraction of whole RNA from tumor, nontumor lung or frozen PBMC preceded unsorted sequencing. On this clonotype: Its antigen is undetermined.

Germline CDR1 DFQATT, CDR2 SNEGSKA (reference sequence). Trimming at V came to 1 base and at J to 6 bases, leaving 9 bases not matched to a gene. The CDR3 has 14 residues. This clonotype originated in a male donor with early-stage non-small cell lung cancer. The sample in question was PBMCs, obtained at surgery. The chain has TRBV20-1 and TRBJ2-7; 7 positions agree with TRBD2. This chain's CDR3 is CSARVWGGTTEQYF. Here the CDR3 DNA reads TGCAGTGCTAGAGTCTGGGGGGGAACGACCGAGCAGTACTTC.